The rows below give T cell receptor beta chains drawn from one sample of a study of cytomegalovirus exposure and HLA in healthy donors. The repertoire was sequenced with immunoSEQ multiplex PCR; TCRdb's copy has only in-frame clones and lacks some. Among 150,000 to 180,000 clones listed, approximately 80% were seen once. Sequencing input: PBMCs. The receptors come from a middle-aged woman in good health and CMV-seronegative. Each CDR3 is given with its conserved first and last residue. A D gene is named only where the DNA matches it firmly. The size field is filled for only some rows; it gives once, few, many or a size class.

clone_size: NA
v_call: TRBV5-4
j_call: TRBJ2-3
d_call: TRBD2
cdr3_length: 16
cdr3_aa: CASSPVAGGTTDTQYF
cdr3_nt: TGTGCCAGCAGCCCGGTAGCGGGGGGGACGACAGATACGCAGTATTTT

clone_size: NA
v_call: TRBV7-6
j_call: TRBJ1-1
d_call: NA
cdr3_length: 17
cdr3_aa: CASSLVSGFNMNTEAFF
cdr3_nt: TGTGCCAGCAGCTTAGTGTCCGGGTTTAATATGAACACTGAAGCTTTCTTT

clone_size: NA
v_call: TRBV7-8
j_call: TRBJ1-5
d_call: TRBD1
cdr3_length: 15
cdr3_aa: CASSPTDRVGQPQHF
cdr3_nt: TGTGCCAGCAGCCCGACGGACAGGGTAGGACAGCCCCAGCATTTT

clone_size: NA
v_call: TRBV9
j_call: TRBJ2-7
d_call: TRBD2
cdr3_length: 14
cdr3_aa: CASSGGLAGGEQYF
cdr3_nt: TGTGCCAGCAGCGGCGGACTAGCGGGTGGCGAGCAGTACTTC

clone_size: NA
v_call: TRBV18
j_call: TRBJ2-1
d_call: NA
cdr3_length: 15
cdr3_aa: CASSPRPPPGNEQFF
cdr3_nt: TGTGCCAGCTCACCACGCCCACCCCCGGGGAATGAGCAGTTCTTC

clone_size: few
v_call: TRBV28
j_call: TRBJ1-3
d_call: TRBD1
cdr3_length: 16
cdr3_aa: CASSLLGQGDGNTIYF
cdr3_nt: TGTGCCAGCAGTCTACTAGGACAGGGGGATGGAAACACCATATATTTT

clone_size: once
v_call: TRBV5-6
j_call: TRBJ2-2
d_call: NA
cdr3_length: 14
cdr3_aa: CASRMGLTTGELFF
cdr3_nt: TGTGCCAGCAGGATGGGACTCACCACCGGGGAGCTGTTTTTT

clone_size: NA
v_call: TRBV6-5
j_call: TRBJ1-2
d_call: TRBD1
cdr3_length: 14
cdr3_aa: CASSPGQGGYGYTF
cdr3_nt: TGTGCCAGCAGCCCGGGACAGGGGGGCTATGGCTACACCTTC

clone_size: few
v_call: TRBV28
j_call: TRBJ2-3
d_call: NA
cdr3_length: 13
cdr3_aa: CASSSSPGGSQYF
cdr3_nt: TGTGCCAGCAGTTCATCCCCCGGGGGATCGCAGTATTTT

clone_size: NA
v_call: TRBV28
j_call: TRBJ2-7
d_call: NA
cdr3_length: 16
cdr3_aa: CASSPPLERRSYEQYF
cdr3_nt: TGTGCCAGCAGCCCTCCCCTGGAGAGGCGCTCCTACGAGCAGTACTTC

clone_size: once
v_call: TRBV7-6
j_call: TRBJ1-3
d_call: TRBD1
cdr3_length: 14
cdr3_aa: CASSPGGTGNTIYF
cdr3_nt: TGTGCCAGCAGCCCAGGGGGGACTGGAAACACCATATATTTT

clone_size: NA
v_call: TRBV5-1
j_call: TRBJ2-1
d_call: NA
cdr3_length: 16
cdr3_aa: CASSLASGTEYNEQFF
cdr3_nt: TGCGCCAGCAGCTTGGCGTCCGGGACTGAATACAATGAGCAGTTCTTC

clone_size: NA
v_call: TRBV18
j_call: TRBJ2-2
d_call: TRBD1
cdr3_length: 16
cdr3_aa: CASSLQGARNTGELFF
cdr3_nt: TGTGCCAGCTCACTTCAGGGGGCGAGGAACACCGGGGAGCTGTTTTTT

clone_size: NA
v_call: TRBV10-3
j_call: TRBJ2-7
d_call: NA
cdr3_length: 15
cdr3_aa: CAISESTGSSYEQYF
cdr3_nt: TGTGCCATCAGTGAATCAACAGGGTCCTCCTACGAGCAGTACTTC

clone_size: NA
v_call: TRBV19
j_call: TRBJ2-2
d_call: TRBD2
cdr3_length: 16
cdr3_aa: CASSRGLAEYTGELFF
cdr3_nt: TGTGCCAGTAGTAGGGGACTAGCGGAGTACACCGGGGAGCTGTTTTTT

clone_size: NA
v_call: TRBV5-1
j_call: TRBJ2-5
d_call: NA
cdr3_length: 15
cdr3_aa: CASSLRGGLGETQYF
cdr3_nt: TGCGCCAGCAGCTTGCGCGGAGGGCTCGGGGAGACCCAGTACTTC

clone_size: NA
v_call: TRBV6-5
j_call: TRBJ1-2
d_call: NA
cdr3_length: 11
cdr3_aa: CASSSGYGYTF
cdr3_nt: TGTGCCAGCTCCTCAGGCTATGGCTACACCTTC

clone_size: NA
v_call: TRBV5-1
j_call: TRBJ2-2
d_call: TRBD2
cdr3_length: 16
cdr3_aa: CASSLAPGGWTGELFF
cdr3_nt: TGCGCCAGCAGCTTGGCCCCGGGAGGATGGACCGGGGAGCTGTTTTTT

clone_size: few
v_call: TRBV5-1
j_call: TRBJ2-5
d_call: TRBD1
cdr3_length: 14
cdr3_aa: CASSTGQQEETQYF
cdr3_nt: TGCGCCAGCAGCACGGGACAGCAGGAAGAGACCCAGTACTTC

clone_size: NA
v_call: TRBV5-1
j_call: TRBJ1-1
d_call: TRBD1
cdr3_length: 15
cdr3_aa: CASSRGQNFNTEAFF
cdr3_nt: TGCGCCAGCAGCCGGGGACAGAACTTTAACACTGAAGCTTTCTTT

clone_size: few
v_call: TRBV6-5
j_call: TRBJ2-5
d_call: NA
cdr3_length: 13
cdr3_aa: CASSYGREQTQYF
cdr3_nt: TGTGCCAGCAGTTACGGGCGGGAACAGACCCAGTACTTC

clone_size: NA
v_call: TRBV11-3
j_call: TRBJ1-1
d_call: NA
cdr3_length: 11
cdr3_aa: CASSYIPEAFF
cdr3_nt: TGTGCCAGCAGCTACATCCCTGAAGCTTTCTTT

clone_size: NA
v_call: TRBV29-1
j_call: TRBJ2-1
d_call: NA
cdr3_length: 15
cdr3_aa: CSPRLRDIPINEQFF
cdr3_nt: TGCAGCCCACGTCTACGGGATATCCCCATCAATGAGCAGTTCTTC

clone_size: NA
v_call: TRBV9
j_call: TRBJ2-1
d_call: NA
cdr3_length: 15
cdr3_aa: CASSVYEGSYNEQFF
cdr3_nt: TGTGCCAGCAGCGTATATGAAGGGAGCTACAATGAGCAGTTCTTC

clone_size: NA
v_call: TRBV5-5
j_call: TRBJ2-3
d_call: NA
cdr3_length: 16
cdr3_aa: CASSLNQGLSTDTQYF
cdr3_nt: TGTGCCAGCAGCTTGAACCAGGGGCTTAGCACAGATACGCAGTATTTT

clone_size: NA
v_call: TRBV29-1
j_call: TRBJ2-2
d_call: TRBD1
cdr3_length: 15
cdr3_aa: CSARQGPINTGELFF
cdr3_nt: TGCAGCGCCCGACAGGGGCCCATAAACACCGGGGAGCTGTTTTTT

clone_size: NA
v_call: TRBV6-1
j_call: TRBJ2-1
d_call: TRBD1
cdr3_length: 15
cdr3_aa: CASSLRDRGRGEQFF
cdr3_nt: TGTGCCAGCAGTCTAAGGGACAGGGGGCGTGGTGAGCAGTTCTTC

clone_size: NA
v_call: TRBV27
j_call: TRBJ1-6
d_call: TRBD1
cdr3_length: 16
cdr3_aa: CASSFSRGLLNSPLHF
cdr3_nt: TGTGCCAGCAGTTTTTCCAGGGGGCTACTCAATTCACCCCTCCACTTT

clone_size: NA
v_call: TRBV5-1
j_call: TRBJ2-3
d_call: TRBD2
cdr3_length: 16
cdr3_aa: CASSPRLAGDTDTQYF
cdr3_nt: TGCGCCAGCAGCCCAAGACTAGCGGGGGACACAGATACGCAGTATTTT

clone_size: NA
v_call: TRBV5-8
j_call: TRBJ1-1
d_call: NA
cdr3_length: 13
cdr3_aa: CASSFTENTEAFF
cdr3_nt: TGTGCCAGCAGCTTTACAGAGAACACTGAAGCTTTCTTT

clone_size: NA
v_call: TRBV5-1
j_call: TRBJ1-4
d_call: TRBD1
cdr3_length: 18
cdr3_aa: CASSLGSGTGLPNEKLFF
cdr3_nt: TGCGCCAGCAGCTTGGGATCCGGGACAGGGTTACCTAATGAAAAACTGTTTTTT

clone_size: NA
v_call: TRBV7-2
j_call: TRBJ1-6
d_call: NA
cdr3_length: 17
cdr3_aa: CASSSRRRNSYNSPLHF
cdr3_nt: TGTGCCAGCAGCTCCCGGAGGAGGAATTCCTATAATTCACCCCTCCACTTT

clone_size: few
v_call: TRBV4-1
j_call: TRBJ1-4
d_call: TRBD1
cdr3_length: 12
cdr3_aa: CASRRQGRELFF
cdr3_nt: TGCGCCAGCAGACGACAGGGTCGAGAACTGTTTTTT

clone_size: NA
v_call: TRBV5-8
j_call: TRBJ1-3
d_call: NA
cdr3_length: 16
cdr3_aa: CASSFSGTQSGNTIYF
cdr3_nt: TGTGCCAGCAGCTTTTCCGGGACACAAAGCGGAAACACCATATATTTT

clone_size: NA
v_call: TRBV11-3
j_call: TRBJ2-3
d_call: TRBD2
cdr3_length: 15
cdr3_aa: CASSLAAGVLDTQYF
cdr3_nt: TGTGCCAGCAGCTTGGCAGCGGGAGTTTTAGATACGCAGTATTTT

clone_size: NA
v_call: TRBV5-4
j_call: TRBJ1-3
d_call: TRBD1
cdr3_length: 17
cdr3_aa: CASSLQGRSRSGNTIYF
cdr3_nt: TGTGCCAGCAGCTTACAGGGGAGGTCGAGATCTGGAAACACCATATATTTT

clone_size: NA
v_call: TRBV5-4
j_call: TRBJ1-6
d_call: NA
cdr3_length: 15
cdr3_aa: CASSPQGSYNSPLHF
cdr3_nt: TGTGCCAGCAGCCCACAGGGTTCCTATAATTCACCCCTCCACTTT

clone_size: NA
v_call: TRBV6-5
j_call: TRBJ2-7
d_call: TRBD1
cdr3_length: 13
cdr3_aa: CASRGQGAYEQYF
cdr3_nt: TGTGCCAGCAGGGGACAGGGGGCCTACGAGCAGTACTTC

clone_size: NA
v_call: TRBV6-5
j_call: TRBJ2-5
d_call: TRBD1
cdr3_length: 15
cdr3_aa: CASSRQGFNQETQYF
cdr3_nt: TGTGCCAGCAGCCGACAGGGGTTCAACCAAGAGACCCAGTACTTC

clone_size: few
v_call: TRBV7-9
j_call: TRBJ1-1
d_call: NA
cdr3_length: 17
cdr3_aa: CASSDPTGGIRSTEAFF
cdr3_nt: TGTGCCAGCAGCGACCCCACGGGGGGGATCAGGAGCACTGAAGCTTTCTTT

clone_size: NA
v_call: TRBV6-4
j_call: TRBJ1-2
d_call: NA
cdr3_length: 14
cdr3_aa: CASSEGADVGGYTF
cdr3_nt: TGTGCCAGCAGTGAGGGGGCAGATGTGGGGGGCTACACCTTC

clone_size: NA
v_call: TRBV30
j_call: TRBJ1-5
d_call: NA
cdr3_length: 15
cdr3_aa: CAWSYGESQGQPQHF
cdr3_nt: TGTGCCTGGAGTTACGGTGAGAGTCAGGGACAGCCCCAGCATTTT